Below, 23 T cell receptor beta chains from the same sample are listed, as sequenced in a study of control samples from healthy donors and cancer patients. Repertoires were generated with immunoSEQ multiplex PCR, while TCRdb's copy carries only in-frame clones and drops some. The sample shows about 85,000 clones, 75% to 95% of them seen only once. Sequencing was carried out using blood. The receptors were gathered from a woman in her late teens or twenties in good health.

The CDR3 spells CASSFRYEQYF. In nucleotides, the CDR3 is TGTGCCAGCAGCTTCCGCTACGAGCAGTACTTC. The chain employs TRBV13 and TRBJ2-7; D gene uncertain. CDR3 size: 11 residues. CDR1 and CDR2 (germline): PRHDT, FYEKMQ (reference sequence). The V and J ends lost 3 bases and 3 bases respectively, with 3 bases between them.

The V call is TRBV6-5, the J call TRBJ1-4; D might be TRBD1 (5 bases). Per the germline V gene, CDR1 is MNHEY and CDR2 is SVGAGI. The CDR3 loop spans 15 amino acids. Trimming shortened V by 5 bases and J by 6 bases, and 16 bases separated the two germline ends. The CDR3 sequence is CASSHGTDYDEKLFF. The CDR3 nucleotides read TGTGCCAGCAGTCACGGGACGGACTACGATGAAAAACTGTTTTTT.

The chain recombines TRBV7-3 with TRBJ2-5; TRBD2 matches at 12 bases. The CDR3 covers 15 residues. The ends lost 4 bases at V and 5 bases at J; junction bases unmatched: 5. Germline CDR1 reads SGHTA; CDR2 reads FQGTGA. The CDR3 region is CASSSGLAGLETQYF. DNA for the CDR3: TGTGCCAGCAGCTCCGGACTAGCGGGGTTGGAGACCCAGTACTTC.

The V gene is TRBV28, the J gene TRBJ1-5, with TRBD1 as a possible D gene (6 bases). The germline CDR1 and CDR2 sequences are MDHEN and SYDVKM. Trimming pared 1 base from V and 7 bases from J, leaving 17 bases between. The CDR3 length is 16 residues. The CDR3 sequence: CASSLSGTFPSQPQHF. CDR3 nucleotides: TGTGCCAGCAGTTTATCAGGGACATTCCCTAGCCAGCCCCAGCATTTT.

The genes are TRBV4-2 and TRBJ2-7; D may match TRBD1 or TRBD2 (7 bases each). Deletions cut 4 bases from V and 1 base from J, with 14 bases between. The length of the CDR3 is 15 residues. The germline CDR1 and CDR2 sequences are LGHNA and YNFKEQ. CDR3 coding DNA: TGTGCCAGCAGCCCAGGAGCGGGACAGTCCTACGAGCAGTACTTC. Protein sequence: CASSPGAGQSYEQYF.

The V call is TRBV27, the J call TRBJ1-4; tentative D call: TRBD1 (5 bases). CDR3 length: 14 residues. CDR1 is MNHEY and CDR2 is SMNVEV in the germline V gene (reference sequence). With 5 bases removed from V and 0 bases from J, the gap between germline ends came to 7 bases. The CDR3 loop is CASSLQATNEKLFF. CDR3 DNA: TGTGCCAGCAGTCTACAGGCAACTAATGAAAAACTGTTTTTT.

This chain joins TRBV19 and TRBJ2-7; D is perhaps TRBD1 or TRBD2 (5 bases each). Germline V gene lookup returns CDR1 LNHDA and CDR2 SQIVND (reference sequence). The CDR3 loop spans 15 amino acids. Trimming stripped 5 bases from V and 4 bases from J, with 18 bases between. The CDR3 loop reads CASSDPGTTGYEQYF. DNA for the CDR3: TGTGCCAGTAGTGACCCCGGGACCACGGGGTACGAGCAGTACTTC.

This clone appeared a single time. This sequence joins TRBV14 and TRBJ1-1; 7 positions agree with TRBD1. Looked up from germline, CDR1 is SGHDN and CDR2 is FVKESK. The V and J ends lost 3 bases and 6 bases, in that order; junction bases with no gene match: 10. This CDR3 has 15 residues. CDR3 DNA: TGTGCCAGCAGCCAGAAACGACAGGGATGGGCTGAAGCTTTCTTT. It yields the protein CASSQKRQGWAEAFF.

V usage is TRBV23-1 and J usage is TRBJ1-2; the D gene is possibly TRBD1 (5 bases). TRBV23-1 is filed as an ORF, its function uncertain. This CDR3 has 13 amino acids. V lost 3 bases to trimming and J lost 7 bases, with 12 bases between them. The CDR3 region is CASSHFGGGGYTF. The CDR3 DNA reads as TGCGCCAGCAGTCATTTCGGGGGAGGTGGCTACACCTTC.

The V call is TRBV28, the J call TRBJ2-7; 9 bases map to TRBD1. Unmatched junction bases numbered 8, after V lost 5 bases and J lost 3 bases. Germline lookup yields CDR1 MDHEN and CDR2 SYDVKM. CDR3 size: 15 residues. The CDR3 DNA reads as TGTGCCAGCAGTCCTCCGGGACAGGGATACTACGAGCAGTACTTC. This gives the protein CASSPPGQGYYEQYF.

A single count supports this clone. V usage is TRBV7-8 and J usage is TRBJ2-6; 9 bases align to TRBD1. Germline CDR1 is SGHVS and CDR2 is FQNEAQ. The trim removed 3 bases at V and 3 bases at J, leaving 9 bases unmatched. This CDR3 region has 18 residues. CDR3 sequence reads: CASSFELQGALGANVLTF. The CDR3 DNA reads TGTGCCAGCAGCTTCGAACTACAGGGGGCGCTTGGGGCCAACGTCCTGACTTTC.

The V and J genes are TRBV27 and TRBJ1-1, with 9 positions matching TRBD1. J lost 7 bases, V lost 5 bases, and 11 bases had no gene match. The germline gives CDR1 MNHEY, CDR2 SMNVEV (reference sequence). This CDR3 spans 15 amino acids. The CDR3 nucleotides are TGTGCCAGCAGTCCGGGGACAGGGTCGCGAATTGAAGCTTTCTTT. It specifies CASSPGTGSRIEAFF.

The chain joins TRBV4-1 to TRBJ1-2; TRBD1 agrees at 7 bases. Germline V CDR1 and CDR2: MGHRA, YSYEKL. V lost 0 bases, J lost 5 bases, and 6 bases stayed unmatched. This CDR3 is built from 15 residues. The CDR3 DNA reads TGCGCCAGCAGCCAAGATTGGGCAGGGGGGTATGGCTACACCTTC. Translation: CASSQDWAGGYGYTF.

CDR3: CASSPTRNTEAFF. In DNA form, the CDR3 reads TGTGCCAGCTCACCAACTAGGAACACTGAAGCTTTCTTT. The genes are TRBV18 and TRBJ1-1; D remains ambiguous. Germline V gene data show CDR1 as KGHSH and CDR2 as LQKENI. This CDR3 comprises 13 residues. V lost 2 bases, J lost 1 base, and 5 bases lay in between.

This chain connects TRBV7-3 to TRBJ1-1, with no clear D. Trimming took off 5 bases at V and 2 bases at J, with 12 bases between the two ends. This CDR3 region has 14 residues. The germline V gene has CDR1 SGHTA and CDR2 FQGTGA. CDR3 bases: TGTGCCAGCAGCCCTGGCACTCCCAACACTGAAGCTTTCTTT. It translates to CASSPGTPNTEAFF. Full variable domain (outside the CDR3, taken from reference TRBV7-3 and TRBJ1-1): GAGVSQTPSNKVTEKGKYVELRCDPISGHTALYWYRQSLGQGPEFLIYFQGTGAADDSGLPNDRFFAVRPEGSVSTLKIQRTERGDSAVYLCASSPGTPNTEAFFGQGTRLTVV.

The CDR3 loop is CASSDSAGVNTGELFF. CDR3 coding DNA: TGTGCCAGCAGTGACTCTGCGGGGGTTAACACCGGGGAGCTGTTTTTT. J is TRBJ2-2 and V is TRBV6-4; 7 bases fit TRBD2. The CDR3 is made up of 16 amino acids. Germline CDR1 is MRHNA and CDR2 is SNTAGT. Trimming at V came to 0 bases and at J to 2 bases, leaving 3 bases not matched to a gene.

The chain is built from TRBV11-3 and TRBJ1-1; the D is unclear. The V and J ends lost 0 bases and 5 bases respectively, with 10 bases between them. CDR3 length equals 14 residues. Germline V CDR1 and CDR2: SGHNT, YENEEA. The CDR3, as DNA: TGTGCCAGCAGCTTAGAGGGAGGGCTGACTGAAGCTTTCTTT. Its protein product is CASSLEGGLTEAFF.

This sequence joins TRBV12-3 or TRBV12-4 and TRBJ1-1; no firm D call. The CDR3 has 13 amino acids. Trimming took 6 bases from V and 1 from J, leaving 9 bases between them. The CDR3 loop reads CASSPRRNTEAFF. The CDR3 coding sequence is TGTGCCAGCAGCCCCCGACGGAACACTGAAGCTTTCTTT.

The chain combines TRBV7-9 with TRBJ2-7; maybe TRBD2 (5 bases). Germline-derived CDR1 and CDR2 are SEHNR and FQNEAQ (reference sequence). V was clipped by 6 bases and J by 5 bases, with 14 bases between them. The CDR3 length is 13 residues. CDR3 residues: CASSLDEGDEQYF. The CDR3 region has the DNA TGTGCCAGCAGTCTCGACGAGGGAGACGAGCAGTACTTC.

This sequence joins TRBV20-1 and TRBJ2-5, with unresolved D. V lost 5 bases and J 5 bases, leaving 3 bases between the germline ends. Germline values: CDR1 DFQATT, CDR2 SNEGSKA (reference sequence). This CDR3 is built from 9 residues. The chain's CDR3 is CSAQETQYF. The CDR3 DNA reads TGCAGTGCTCAGGAGACCCAGTACTTC.

The CDR3 nucleotides are TGTGCCAGCAGTAAGACTAGCGGGGGATACGAGCAGTACTTC. Protein sequence: CASSKTSGGYEQYF. The chain employs TRBV6-5 and TRBJ2-7, with 12 bases lining up with TRBD2. J lost 4 bases, V lost 5 bases, and 3 bases had no gene match. Germline-derived CDR1 and CDR2 are MNHEY and SVGAGI. There are 14 residues in the CDR3.

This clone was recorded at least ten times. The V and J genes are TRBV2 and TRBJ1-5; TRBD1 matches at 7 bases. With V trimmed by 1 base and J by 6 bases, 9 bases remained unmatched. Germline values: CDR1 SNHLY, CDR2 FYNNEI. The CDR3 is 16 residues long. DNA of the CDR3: TGTGCCAGCAGTGAAGTGGGGGGGACAGAAGGTCAGCCCCAGCATTTT. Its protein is CASSEVGGTEGQPQHF. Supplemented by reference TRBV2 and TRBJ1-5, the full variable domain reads EPEVTQTPSHQVTQMGQEVILRCVPISNHLYFYWYRQILGQKVEFLVSFYNNEISEKSEIFDDQFSVERPDGSNFTLKIRSTKLEDSAMYFCASSEVGGTEGQPQHFGDGTRLSIL.

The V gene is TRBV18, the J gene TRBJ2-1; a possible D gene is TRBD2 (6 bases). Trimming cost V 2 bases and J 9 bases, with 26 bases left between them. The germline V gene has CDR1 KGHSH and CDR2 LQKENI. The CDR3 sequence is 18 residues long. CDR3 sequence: CASSPIGEHQGDFGEQFF. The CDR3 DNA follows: TGTGCCAGCTCACCAATTGGAGAACACCAAGGGGACTTTGGTGAGCAGTTCTTC.